Listed here are 30 T cell receptor beta chains from one sample, sequenced in a study of blood T cell repertoires in COVID-19. Clones were sequenced by immunoSEQ multiplex PCR, and TCRdb holds only the in-frame ones, with some missing. In the table there are fewer than 450,000 clones, about 90% of which are singletons. The sample taken for sequencing was PBMCs or T cells enriched from blood (not recorded which). Every receptor here comes from a woman under 40 who had recovered from COVID-19.

V gene TRBV5-1 combines with J gene TRBJ1-2, with D tentatively TRBD1 (6 bases). The CDR3 length is 13 residues. V gave up 0 bases and J gave up 7 bases, with 10 bases separating them. CDR1 and CDR2 (germline): SGHRS, YFSETQ. The CDR3: CASSLDRDGGYTF. DNA of the CDR3: TGCGCCAGCAGCTTGGACAGGGATGGTGGCTACACCTTC.

Notes on this clone: Mismatch with germline at one junction end may stem from a read error. The CDR3 spells CASSFRGGQGVANYGYTF. The CDR3 nucleotides read TGTGCCAGCAGCTTCCGTGGGGGACAGGGCGTCGCTAACTATGGCTACACTTTC. The gene calls are TRBV7-2 and TRBJ1-2; 9 bases fit TRBD1. CDR3 size: 18 residues. Germline assignment: CDR1 SGHTA and CDR2 FQGNSA.

The chain recombines TRBV27 with TRBJ2-2; TRBD2 matches 10 bases. V shed 2 bases and J 1 base; nucleotides not matched to a gene: 7. Germline V CDR1 and CDR2: MNHEY, SMNVEV (reference sequence). The CDR3 is 18 residues long. In nucleotides, the CDR3 is TGTGCCAGCAGTTTAAGACCCCAGCGGGGGGGGAACACCGGGGAGCTGTTTTTT. This codes for CASSLRPQRGGNTGELFF.

V usage is TRBV10-3 and J usage is TRBJ1-3; D not resolved. Germline CDR1 and CDR2: ENHRY and SYGVKD. This CDR3 has 16 residues. V lost 0 bases and J 0 bases, leaving 9 bases between the germline ends. CDR3 residues: CAISESETSSGNTIYF. CDR3 in DNA: TGTGCCATCAGTGAGTCGGAGACGAGCTCTGGAAACACCATATATTTT.

CDR3 loop: CASSYDRGSSGNTIYF. DNA of the CDR3: TGTGCCAGCAGTTACGACAGGGGATCCTCTGGAAACACCATATATTTT. The chain has TRBV6-5 and TRBJ1-3; 8 bases are a match to TRBD1. Germline V gene sequence: CDR1 MNHEY, CDR2 SVGAGI. The V and J ends lost 2 bases and 0 bases, in that order; junction bases with no gene match: 3. This CDR3 is 16 amino acids long.

This clone was seen just once. This chain joins TRBV5-4 and TRBJ1-1, with D hard to call. This CDR3 has 13 amino acids. Trimming removed 0 bases from V and 4 bases from J, with 7 bases in between. Per the germline V gene, CDR1 is SGHNT and CDR2 is YYREEE (reference sequence). The CDR3 nucleotides read TGTGCCAGCAGCTTGGAGCGTGGCACTGAAGCTTTCTTT. This translates into CASSLERGTEAFF.

This chain links TRBV9 with TRBJ1-2, with 9 positions matching TRBD1. CDR3 length: 16 residues. Germline V gene data show CDR1 as SGDLS and CDR2 as YYNGEE. Trimming took 2 bases from V and 4 from J; bases not matched to a gene: 9. The CDR3 nucleotides are TGTGCCAGCAGCGTCGGGACAGGGAGATCCTTCTATGGCTACACCTTC. This encodes CASSVGTGRSFYGYTF.

This clone was detected only a few times. The chain couples TRBV18 to TRBJ1-2, with TRBD1 matching 8 bases. Germline CDR1 reads KGHSH; CDR2 reads LQKENI. Unmatched junction bases numbered 1, after V lost 3 bases and J lost 1 base. The CDR3 sequence is 14 residues long. CDR3 protein: CASSPGQDNYGYTF. The CDR3 DNA sequence: TGTGCCAGCTCACCGGGACAGGATAACTATGGCTACACCTTC.

DNA for the CDR3: TGTGCCAGCAGCTTATCCGGGGTCGGGGCCGGGGAGCTGTTTTTT. This gives the protein CASSLSGVGAGELFF. The genes are TRBV11-3 and TRBJ2-2, with D possibly matching TRBD2 (5 bases). This CDR3 spans 15 amino acids. Deletions cut 2 bases from V and 6 bases from J, with 13 bases between. CDR1 is SGHNT and CDR2 is YENEEA in the germline V gene.

V usage is TRBV2 and J usage is TRBJ2-2; D uncertain. The CDR3 totals 14 residues. The germline V gene has CDR1 SNHLY and CDR2 FYNNEI. V lost 4 bases, J lost 1 base, and 7 bases lay in between. The CDR3 sequence is CASSARWNTGELFF. DNA for the CDR3: TGTGCCAGCAGTGCCCGGTGGAACACCGGGGAGCTGTTTTTT.

The V call is TRBV29-1, the J call TRBJ1-4; D is ambiguous. Germline V gene data show CDR1 as SQVTM and CDR2 as ANQGSEA. V was cut by 3 bases and J by 8 bases, with 16 bases left in between. This CDR3 has 14 amino acids. CDR3 amino acids: CSVEDTRRREKLFF. The CDR3 DNA is TGCAGCGTTGAGGATACGAGGAGGCGGGAAAAACTGTTTTTT.

The V and J genes are TRBV5-1 and TRBJ1-6, with D unresolved. V lost 2 bases and J 12 bases, leaving 15 bases between the germline ends. In germline, CDR1 is SGHRS, CDR2 YFSETQ. This CDR3 is built from 14 residues. CDR3 in DNA: TGCGCCAGCAGCTTTGAGGGATCCCCGCTACCCCTCCACTTT. Protein product: CASSFEGSPLPLHF.

The V call is TRBV4-3, the J call TRBJ1-2, with D possibly TRBD1 on 6 matching bases. Germline loops: CDR1 LGHNA, CDR2 YSLEER. V gave up 0 bases and J gave up 3 bases, with 14 bases separating them. The CDR3 sequence is 16 residues long. The CDR3 nucleotides read TGCGCCAGCAGCCAAGATCGGGGGGCAATTCACTATGGCTACACCTTC. This sequence encodes CASSQDRGAIHYGYTF.

The chain joins TRBV7-6 to TRBJ2-3; perhaps TRBD1 as D (6 bases). Germline values: CDR1 SGHVS, CDR2 FNYEAQ. The CDR3 runs 18 residues. V lost 2 bases and J 3 bases, leaving 21 bases between the germline ends. The CDR3 here is CASSLKSRQGMRTDTQYF. The CDR3, as DNA: TGTGCCAGCAGCTTAAAGTCCCGGCAGGGGATGAGGACAGATACGCAGTATTTT.

CDR3 nucleotide sequence: TGTGCCAGCAGCTTAGAAGGAGCGGATGAAAAACTGTTTTTT. Amino acids: CASSLEGADEKLFF. The V gene is TRBV13, the J gene TRBJ1-4; D not certain. Germline V gene data show CDR1 as PRHDT and CDR2 as FYEKMQ (reference sequence). The length of the CDR3 is 14 residues. The V and J ends lost 1 base and 6 bases respectively, with 9 bases between them. Complete variable domain (other parts from reference TRBV13 and TRBJ1-4): AAGVIQSPRHLIKEKRETATLKCYPIPRHDTVYWYQQGPGQDPQFLISFYEKMQSDKGSIPDRFSAQQFSDYHSELNMSSLELGDSALYFCASSLEGADEKLFFGSGTQLSVL.

V is TRBV9 and J is TRBJ1-1; D gene ambiguous. The V and J ends lost 2 bases and 4 bases respectively, with 12 bases between them. This CDR3 has 14 residues. Germline V CDR1 and CDR2: SGDLS, YYNGEE. CDR3 DNA sequence: TGTGCCAGCAGCGTGACACCGTTCTTCACTGAAGCTTTCTTT. Protein: CASSVTPFFTEAFF.

This clone was seen only once. V usage is TRBV4-3 and J usage is TRBJ2-3; 10 bases are a match to TRBD1. This CDR3 has 19 residues. The V gene's germline CDR1 is LGHNA and CDR2 YSLEER. The V segment lost 2 bases and the J segment 2 bases; nucleotides outside the gene matches: 13. The DNA for the CDR3 is TGCGCCAGCAGCCAATGGACCGGGACAGGGGATTCTCACACAGATACGCAGTATTTT. Its protein product is CASSQWTGTGDSHTDTQYF.

This clone has a single count. The CDR3 DNA follows: TGTGCCAGCAGCTTAGATCTTAGCGGGGAGCTGTTTTTT. Translating gives CASSLDLSGELFF. This chain links TRBV7-9 with TRBJ2-2; D not certain. This CDR3 spans 13 amino acids. CDR1 is SEHNR, CDR2 FQNEAQ, per germline (reference sequence). V was shortened by 1 base and J by 7 bases, with 7 bases between the two germline ends. The variable domain in full, with the rest retrieved from reference TRBV7-9 and TRBJ2-2, is DTGVSQNPRHKITKRGQNVTFRCDPISEHNRLYWYRQTLGQGPEFLTYFQNEAQLEKSRLLSDRFSAERPKGSFSTLEIQRTEQGDSAMYLCASSLDLSGELFFGEGSRLTVL.

The chain has TRBV5-6 and TRBJ1-5; D uncertain. CDR1 is SGHDT and CDR2 is YYEEEE in the germline V gene. Trimming removed 4 bases at V and 9 bases at J, with 14 bases between. The CDR3 sequence is 13 residues long. CDR3 region: CASSRIDKWPQHF. CDR3 coding DNA: TGTGCCAGCAGCCGAATCGACAAGTGGCCCCAGCATTTT.

The chain couples TRBV5-1 to TRBJ1-1; D remains ambiguous. Trimming took 0 bases from V and 4 from J, leaving 7 bases between them. CDR1 is SGHRS, CDR2 YFSETQ, per germline. The CDR3 is 13 residues long. The CDR3 nucleotides read TGCGCCAGCAGCTTGGACAGTGTCACTGAAGCTTTCTTT. Protein product: CASSLDSVTEAFF. The whole variable domain, filled in from reference TRBV5-1 and TRBJ1-1, reads KAGVTQTPRYLIKTRGQQVTLSCSPISGHRSVSWYQQTPGQGLQFLFEYFSETQRNKGNFPGRFSGRQFSNSRSEMNVSTLELGDSALYLCASSLDSVTEAFFGQGTRLTVV.

J is TRBJ2-5 and V is TRBV7-2, with TRBD1 as a possible D gene (6 bases). The V and J ends lost 0 bases and 5 bases respectively, with 13 bases between them. This CDR3 spans 15 amino acids. Germline V gene data show CDR1 as SGHTA and CDR2 as FQGNSA. CDR3 sequence: CASSLADRHTETQYF. CDR3 sequence (DNA): TGTGCCAGCAGCTTAGCTGACAGGCATACGGAGACCCAGTACTTC.

The V and J genes are TRBV7-9 and TRBJ1-1; possibly TRBD1 for D (5 bases). Germline lookup yields CDR1 SEHNR and CDR2 FQNEAQ (reference sequence). The CDR3 runs 14 residues. With 8 bases removed from V and 0 bases from J, the gap between germline ends came to 13 bases. The CDR3 sequence: CASLTGLLNTEAFF. In nucleotides, the CDR3 is TGTGCCAGCCTGACGGGACTTCTGAACACTGAAGCTTTCTTT.

This rearrangement joins TRBV28 to TRBJ1-4, with 8 positions matching TRBD1. Germline CDR1 is MDHEN and CDR2 is SYDVKM. The CDR3 loop spans 15 amino acids. V shed 10 bases and J 5 bases; nucleotides not matched to a gene: 12. The CDR3 loop is CATLPRDRRNEKLFF. DNA of the CDR3: TGTGCCACCCTGCCACGGGACAGGAGAAATGAAAAACTGTTTTTT.

There are a few counts of this clone. This chain uses TRBV7-9 with TRBJ1-1; 7 nucleotides agree with TRBD1. The CDR3 totals 13 residues. J was trimmed by 4 bases and V by 4 bases; bases with no gene match: 3. CDR1 SEHNR and CDR2 FQNEAQ come from the germline V gene (reference sequence). The CDR3 nucleotides read TGTGCCAGCAGCTCGCAGGGGGTCACTGAAGCTTTCTTT. Its translation: CASSSQGVTEAFF. Complete variable domain (other parts from reference TRBV7-9 and TRBJ1-1): DTGVSQNPRHKITKRGQNVTFRCDPISEHNRLYWYRQTLGQGPEFLTYFQNEAQLEKSRLLSDRFSAERPKGSFSTLEIQRTEQGDSAMYLCASSSQGVTEAFFGQGTRLTVV.

The chain combines TRBV25-1 with TRBJ1-2; possible D gene TRBD1, 5 bases. The CDR3 is made up of 13 amino acids. The germline V and J ends were trimmed by 3 bases and 7 bases, with 12 bases remaining between them. Germline lookup yields CDR1 MGHDK and CDR2 SYGVNS. Written as DNA, the CDR3 is TGTGCCAGCAGTGACCAGGGATTGTTTGGCTACACCTTC. Residues: CASSDQGLFGYTF.

This clone was found many times. The chain uses TRBV28 and TRBJ2-5; unclear D gene. This CDR3 is built from 16 residues. The germline V gene encodes CDR1 MDHEN and CDR2 SYDVKM. Trimming removed 4 bases from V and 2 bases from J, with 17 bases in between. CDR3 protein: CASSYGFHNPQETQYF. CDR3 nucleotide sequence: TGTGCCAGCAGTTATGGCTTTCACAACCCTCAAGAGACCCAGTACTTC.

V and J are TRBV7-9 and TRBJ2-3, with D perhaps matching TRBD1 (5 bases). The CDR3 covers 14 residues. V was trimmed by 3 bases and J by 2 bases, leaving 9 bases between them. The germline V gene encodes CDR1 SEHNR and CDR2 FQNEAQ (reference sequence). The CDR3 here is CASSFDRSTDTQYF. CDR3 DNA: TGTGCCAGCAGCTTTGACAGATCCACAGATACGCAGTATTTT. Full variable domain (rest looked up from reference TRBV7-9 and TRBJ2-3): DTGVSQNPRHKITKRGQNVTFRCDPISEHNRLYWYRQTLGQGPEFLTYFQNEAQLEKSRLLSDRFSAERPKGSFSTLEIQRTEQGDSAMYLCASSFDRSTDTQYFGPGTRLTVL.

This clone has more than one count but fewer than ten. This chain uses TRBV5-6 with TRBJ1-3, with D tentatively TRBD1 (6 bases). This CDR3 has 14 residues. CDR1 is SGHDT and CDR2 is YYEEEE in the germline V gene. Trimming pared 3 bases from V and 8 bases from J, leaving 15 bases between. The CDR3 nucleotides read TGTGCCAGCAGCTCGGGACATCAAACGGACACCATATATTTT. Amino acid sequence: CASSSGHQTDTIYF.

The CDR3 reads CGCSGSNYGYTF. The CDR3 nucleotides are TGTGGCTGCAGCGGGAGTAATTATGGCTACACCTTC. The V call is TRBV6-5, the J call TRBJ1-2; D call uncertain. The CDR3 extends over 12 amino acids. Germline CDR1 reads MNHEY; CDR2 reads SVGAGI.

The chain has TRBV18 and TRBJ2-7, with 9 bases aligning to TRBD1. With 6 bases clipped from V and 4 bases from J, the junction kept 7 bases outside the gene matches. The V gene's germline CDR1 is KGHSH and CDR2 LQKENI. The CDR3 is 14 amino acids. CDR3 sequence (DNA): TGTGCCAGCTCCACGGGACAGGGTGCGTACGAGCAGTACTTC. Translation gives CASSTGQGAYEQYF. Drawing the rest from reference TRBV18 and TRBJ2-7, the complete variable domain is NAGVMQNPRHLVRRRGQEARLRCSPMKGHSHVYWYRQLPEEGLKFMVYLQKENIIDESGMPKERFSAEFPKEGPSILRIQQVVRGDSAAYFCASSTGQGAYEQYFGPGTRLTVT.